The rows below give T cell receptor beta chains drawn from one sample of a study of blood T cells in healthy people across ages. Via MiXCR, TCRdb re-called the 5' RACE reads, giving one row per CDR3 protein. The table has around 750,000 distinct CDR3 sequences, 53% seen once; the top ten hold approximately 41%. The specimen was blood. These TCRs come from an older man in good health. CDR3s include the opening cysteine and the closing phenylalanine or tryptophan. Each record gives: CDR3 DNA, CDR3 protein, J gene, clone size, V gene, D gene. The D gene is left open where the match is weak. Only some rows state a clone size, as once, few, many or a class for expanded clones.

cdr3_nt: TGTGCCAGCAGTTGGGCCAGTGCGAACTATGGCTACACCTTC; cdr3_aa: CASSWASANYGYTF; j_call: TRBJ1-2; clone_size: few; v_call: TRBV12-3/TRBV12-4; d_call: .
cdr3_nt: TGTGCCAGCAGTGAAGCGGGGCAGCAGTTCTTC; cdr3_aa: CASSEAGQQFF; j_call: TRBJ2-1; clone_size: many; v_call: TRBV6-1; d_call: .
cdr3_nt: TGTGCCAGCAGTTTATCCTCCCCCTGGAATGAGCAGTTCTTC; cdr3_aa: CASSLSSPWNEQFF; j_call: TRBJ2-1; clone_size: .; v_call: TRBV28; d_call: .
cdr3_nt: TGTGCCAGCAGTGAATGGCGGGGCTCCTACGAGCAGTACTTC; cdr3_aa: CASSEWRGSYEQYF; j_call: TRBJ2-7; clone_size: .; v_call: TRBV25-1; d_call: .
cdr3_nt: TGCAGTGCTCTAAACACGGACAGGGAGGGAAATGGCTACACCTTC; cdr3_aa: CSALNTDREGNGYTF; j_call: TRBJ1-2; clone_size: .; v_call: TRBV20-1; d_call: TRBD1
cdr3_nt: TGTGCCAGTAGTCCGGGACTAGCGGGAGGGGGCTCCTACGAGCAGTACTTC; cdr3_aa: CASSPGLAGGGSYEQYF; j_call: TRBJ2-7; clone_size: .; v_call: TRBV19; d_call: TRBD2
cdr3_nt: TGTGCCAGCAGTTTGGGGCAGCACTCCTATAATTCACCCCTCCACTTT; cdr3_aa: CASSLGQHSYNSPLHF; j_call: TRBJ1-6; clone_size: .; v_call: TRBV12-3/TRBV12-4; d_call: .
cdr3_nt: TGTGCCAGCAGCTGGACTAGCGGACTCACAGATACGCAGTATTTT; cdr3_aa: CASSWTSGLTDTQYF; j_call: TRBJ2-3; clone_size: few; v_call: TRBV11-2; d_call: TRBD2
cdr3_nt: TGTGCCAGCAGCCCCGGGACAGATAACACTGAAGCTTTCTTT; cdr3_aa: CASSPGTDNTEAFF; j_call: TRBJ1-1; clone_size: .; v_call: TRBV5-5; d_call: TRBD1
cdr3_nt: TGCAGCGTTGGACGAGGGACTACAACCTACGAGCAGTACTTC; cdr3_aa: CSVGRGTTTYEQYF; j_call: TRBJ2-7; clone_size: few; v_call: TRBV29-1; d_call: TRBD2
cdr3_nt: TGCAGTGCTAGCGGAGCGGGGTTATCTGAGCAGTTCTTC; cdr3_aa: CSASGAGLSEQFF; j_call: TRBJ2-1; clone_size: few; v_call: TRBV20-1; d_call: TRBD2
cdr3_nt: TGTGCCAGCAGCAAAGCGAAGGGATTGAGGACTGAAGCTTTCTTT; cdr3_aa: CASSKAKGLRTEAFF; j_call: TRBJ1-1; clone_size: .; v_call: TRBV21-1; d_call: .
cdr3_nt: TGCGGCGTTGCGGGGAGAGCCAAAAACATTCAGTACTTC; cdr3_aa: CGVAGRAKNIQYF; j_call: TRBJ2-4; clone_size: .; v_call: TRBV29-1; d_call: .
cdr3_nt: TGTGCCAGCAGCGTAACAAGCGGGGTTGTACCCGAGCAGTACTTC; cdr3_aa: CASSVTSGVVPEQYF; j_call: TRBJ2-7; clone_size: .; v_call: TRBV9; d_call: TRBD2
cdr3_nt: TGTGCCAGCAGCGCTAGGACAGGGAACGATGAGCAGTTCTTC; cdr3_aa: CASSARTGNDEQFF; j_call: TRBJ2-1; clone_size: .; v_call: TRBV6-5; d_call: TRBD1
cdr3_nt: TGTGCCACCAGCAGAGATCCGGGAACAGATGAGAATGAGCAGTTCTTC; cdr3_aa: CATSRDPGTDENEQFF; j_call: TRBJ2-1; clone_size: .; v_call: TRBV15; d_call: .
cdr3_nt: TGCGCCAGCAGCTTCGGGACTAGCGGGAGGAGTGAGCAGTACTTC; cdr3_aa: CASSFGTSGRSEQYF; j_call: TRBJ2-7; clone_size: .; v_call: TRBV5-1; d_call: TRBD2
cdr3_nt: TGTGCCAGCAGCCTACGAGGAGCGGGACTCGCCTACGAGCAGTACTTC; cdr3_aa: CASSLRGAGLAYEQYF; j_call: TRBJ2-7; clone_size: few; v_call: TRBV7-9; d_call: TRBD2
cdr3_nt: TGTGCCATCAGTGAGAGAGAGGACAGGGGTCATCCCTCTTACGAGCAGTACTTC; cdr3_aa: CAISEREDRGHPSYEQYF; j_call: TRBJ2-7; clone_size: .; v_call: TRBV10-3; d_call: TRBD1
cdr3_nt: TGCAGCGTTGAAGGGGGGACGGTCAGAGAGACCCAGTACTTC; cdr3_aa: CSVEGGTVRETQYF; j_call: TRBJ2-5; clone_size: .; v_call: TRBV29-1; d_call: .
cdr3_nt: TGTGCCAGCACCCCGGGGGGTGGACTCTACAATGAGCAGTTCTTC; cdr3_aa: CASTPGGGLYNEQFF; j_call: TRBJ2-1; clone_size: .; v_call: TRBV7-9; d_call: TRBD2
cdr3_nt: TGTGCCAGCAGTTTAGACGGAAAACTCACTGAAGCTTTCTTT; cdr3_aa: CASSLDGKLTEAFF; j_call: TRBJ1-1; clone_size: .; v_call: TRBV12-3/TRBV12-4; d_call: .
cdr3_nt: TGCAGTGCTAGACCTATAGGAATTGAGCAGTTCTTC; cdr3_aa: CSARPIGIEQFF; j_call: TRBJ2-1; clone_size: few; v_call: TRBV20-1; d_call: .
cdr3_nt: TGTGCCAGCAGTTACGCTTGGGACTCAGCCTACGAGCAGTACTTC; cdr3_aa: CASSYAWDSAYEQYF; j_call: TRBJ2-7; clone_size: .; v_call: TRBV6-6; d_call: .
cdr3_nt: TGTGCCAGCAGACAACCTCGGACTAGCGTTGACACCGGGGAGCTGTTTTTT; cdr3_aa: CASRQPRTSVDTGELFF; j_call: TRBJ2-2; clone_size: .; v_call: TRBV6-2/TRBV6-3; d_call: TRBD2
cdr3_nt: TGTGCCAGCAGCCAAGACCCCCAGGGGAGCAATCAGCCCCAGCATTTT; cdr3_aa: CASSQDPQGSNQPQHF; j_call: TRBJ1-5; clone_size: few; v_call: TRBV4-2; d_call: .
cdr3_nt: TGTGCCAGCAGCTTTATCACGGCAGGGTGGGTCCCCACGAACAATGAGCAGTTCTTC; cdr3_aa: CASSFITAGWVPTNNEQFF; j_call: TRBJ2-1; clone_size: .; v_call: TRBV11-2; d_call: .
cdr3_nt: TGTGCCAGCAGCGTATCTGCAGGGACCTACGAGCAGTACTTC; cdr3_aa: CASSVSAGTYEQYF; j_call: TRBJ2-7; clone_size: .; v_call: TRBV9; d_call: .
cdr3_nt: TGCAGCGTTGAAACAGCCTCTAGGAACACCTTC; cdr3_aa: CSVETASRNTF; j_call: TRBJ1-2; clone_size: .; v_call: TRBV29-1; d_call: .
cdr3_nt: TGCGCCAGCGCCCGACAGGGGGAACAGCCCCAGCATTTT; cdr3_aa: CASARQGEQPQHF; j_call: TRBJ1-5; clone_size: .; v_call: TRBV10-2; d_call: TRBD1
cdr3_nt: TGTGCCAGCAGCCAAGGAGGACTAGCGGGGTGGGATGAGCAGTTCTTC; cdr3_aa: CASSQGGLAGWDEQFF; j_call: TRBJ2-1; clone_size: .; v_call: TRBV3-1; d_call: TRBD2
cdr3_nt: TGCGCCAGCAGCCCCCCTGGACTGAATGAGCAGTTCTTC; cdr3_aa: CASSPPGLNEQFF; j_call: TRBJ2-1; clone_size: .; v_call: TRBV5-1; d_call: .
cdr3_nt: TGTGCCAGCAGTGAACGGGACAGTTTCCTCGGTGGCTACACCTTC; cdr3_aa: CASSERDSFLGGYTF; j_call: TRBJ1-2; clone_size: once; v_call: TRBV2; d_call: TRBD1
cdr3_nt: TGCAGCGTCGGGCCTCGACAGGGTTGGACTGAAGCTTTCTTT; cdr3_aa: CSVGPRQGWTEAFF; j_call: TRBJ1-1; clone_size: .; v_call: TRBV29-1; d_call: TRBD1
cdr3_nt: TGTGCCAGCCGTTGGACAGGCCAAGAGACCCAGTACTTC; cdr3_aa: CASRWTGQETQYF; j_call: TRBJ2-5; clone_size: .; v_call: TRBV27; d_call: TRBD1
cdr3_nt: TGTGCCAGCAGTCCCTCCCCTGCCGATTCTGGCTACACCTTC; cdr3_aa: CASSPSPADSGYTF; j_call: TRBJ1-2; clone_size: .; v_call: TRBV27; d_call: .
cdr3_nt: TGCAGTGCTAGAGATCAGCTCGGGAGTTCGGAGACCCAGTACTTC; cdr3_aa: CSARDQLGSSETQYF; j_call: TRBJ2-5; clone_size: once; v_call: TRBV20-1; d_call: .
cdr3_nt: TGTGCCAGCAGTGTAGACACGGGGAACACTGAAGCTTTCTTT; cdr3_aa: CASSVDTGNTEAFF; j_call: TRBJ1-1; clone_size: once; v_call: TRBV6-4; d_call: .
cdr3_nt: TGTGCCAGCAGTGCACTTGACGAGCAGTACTTC; cdr3_aa: CASSALDEQYF; j_call: TRBJ2-7; clone_size: .; v_call: TRBV6-1; d_call: .
cdr3_nt: TGTGCCACCAGCCGAGACTATGCGGCCGGTGAGCAGTTCTTC; cdr3_aa: CATSRDYAAGEQFF; j_call: TRBJ2-1; clone_size: .; v_call: TRBV15; d_call: .
cdr3_nt: TGTGCCACCAGTGATTGGGACTCCCAAGAGACCCAGTACTTC; cdr3_aa: CATSDWDSQETQYF; j_call: TRBJ2-5; clone_size: .; v_call: TRBV24-1; d_call: .
cdr3_nt: TGTGCCAGCAGCCAGACATCCGGGGCCGGAGGCCAGGATACGCAGTATTTT; cdr3_aa: CASSQTSGAGGQDTQYF; j_call: TRBJ2-3; clone_size: .; v_call: TRBV4-2; d_call: .
cdr3_nt: TGTGCCAGCAGCCAGGACAGTGGACCGCTATACGCGTATTTT; cdr3_aa: CASSQDSGPLYAYF; j_call: TRBJ2-3; clone_size: .; v_call: TRBV3-1; d_call: .
cdr3_nt: TGTGCCAGCAGTGAAAGGGGGATTATGAACACTGAAGCTTTCTTT; cdr3_aa: CASSERGIMNTEAFF; j_call: TRBJ1-1; clone_size: .; v_call: TRBV25-1; d_call: .
cdr3_nt: TGCAGCGTTCGGACATCTCTGCACGAGCAGTACTTC; cdr3_aa: CSVRTSLHEQYF; j_call: TRBJ2-7; clone_size: few; v_call: TRBV29-1; d_call: .
cdr3_nt: TGTGCCAGCGGGCCTCGTAGTGCAACTAATGAAAAACTGTTTTTT; cdr3_aa: CASGPRSATNEKLFF; j_call: TRBJ1-4; clone_size: .; v_call: TRBV2; d_call: .